This TCR beta chain was found in a study of T cells after yellow fever vaccination. Study conclusions and caveats: The CD4 compartment and the CD8 compartment contained a small share of clonotypes in common.

This clonotype showed up just a few times. What it recognizes is unknown. TCR cDNA, made by 5'RACE template switching, carried an added universal primer site and UMIs. Each CDR3 protein gets one entry after TCRdb re-called the 5' RACE reads with MiXCR. The sample has 120,000 or so distinct CDR3 sequences; around 9.8% are singletons. V lost 9 bases to trimming and J lost 9 bases, with 12 bases between them. CDR3 size: 11 residues. Sequenced here: CD8+ T cells sorted from PBMCs, sampled on the day of the yellow fever booster vaccination. This chain uses TRBV12-3 or TRBV12-4 with TRBJ2-1, with D perhaps matching TRBD1 or TRBD2 (6 bases each). The clonotype was recovered from a man aged 18-30 years who received the YFV17D yellow fever vaccine. CDR3 sequence (DNA): TGTGCCAGTGGGGGGCTTGGTGAGCAGTTCTTC. Encoded protein: CASGGLGEQFF.